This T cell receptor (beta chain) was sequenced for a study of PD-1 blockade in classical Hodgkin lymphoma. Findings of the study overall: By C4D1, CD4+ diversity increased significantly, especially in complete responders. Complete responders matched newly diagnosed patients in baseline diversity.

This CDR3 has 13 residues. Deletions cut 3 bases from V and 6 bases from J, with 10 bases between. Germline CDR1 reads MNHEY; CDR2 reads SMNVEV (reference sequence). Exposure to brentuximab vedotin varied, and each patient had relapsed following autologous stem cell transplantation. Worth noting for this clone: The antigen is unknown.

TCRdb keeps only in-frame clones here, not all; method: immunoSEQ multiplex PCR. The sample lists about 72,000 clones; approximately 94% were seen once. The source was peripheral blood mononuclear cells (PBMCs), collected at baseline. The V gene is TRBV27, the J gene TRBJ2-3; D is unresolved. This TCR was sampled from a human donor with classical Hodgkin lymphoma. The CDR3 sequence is CASSFWPADTQYF. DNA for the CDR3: TGTGCCAGCAGTTTTTGGCCCGCGGATACGCAGTATTTT.